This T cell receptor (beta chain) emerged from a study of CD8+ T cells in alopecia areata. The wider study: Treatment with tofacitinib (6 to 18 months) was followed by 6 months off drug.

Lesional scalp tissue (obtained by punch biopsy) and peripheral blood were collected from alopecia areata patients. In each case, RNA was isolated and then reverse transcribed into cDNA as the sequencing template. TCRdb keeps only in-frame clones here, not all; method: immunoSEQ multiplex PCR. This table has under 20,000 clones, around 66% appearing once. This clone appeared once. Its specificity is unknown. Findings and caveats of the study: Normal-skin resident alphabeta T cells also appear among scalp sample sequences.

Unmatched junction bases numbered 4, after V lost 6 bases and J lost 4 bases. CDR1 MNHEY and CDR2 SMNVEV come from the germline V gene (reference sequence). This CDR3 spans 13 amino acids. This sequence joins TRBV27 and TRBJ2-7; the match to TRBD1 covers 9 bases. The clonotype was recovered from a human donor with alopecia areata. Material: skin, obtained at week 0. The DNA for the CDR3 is TGTGCCAGCAGAACCGGGACAGGGTACGAGCAGTACTTC. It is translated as CASRTGTGYEQYF.